This T cell receptor (beta chain) was identified in a study of cytomegalovirus exposure and HLA in healthy donors. PCR primers comprised 60 Vbeta and 13 Jbeta primers. Assay: immunoSEQ multiplex PCR; the TCRdb copy retains only in-frame clones and omits some. The sample has about 160,000 clones, almost 80% seen once; the top ten hold around 0.97%. This CDR3 has 17 amino acids. V lost 0 bases and J lost 3; bases outside the gene matches: 8. From germline, CDR1 is MNHNS and CDR2 SASEGT. The receptor was isolated from a woman aged 45-65 years in good health and CMV-seropositive. The sample taken for sequencing was PBMCs. The J gene is TRBJ1-2, the V gene TRBV6-1; 9 positions match TRBD1. CDR3 residues: CASSEAIGTGTYYGYTF. DNA for the CDR3: TGTGCCAGCAGTGAAGCTATAGGGACAGGGACATACTATGGCTACACCTTC.